This TCR beta chain was sequenced in a study of tumor-infiltrating lymphocytes in localized non-small cell lung cancer (dated by TCRdb to the early 2020s). Describing the broader study: The cohort included patients whose samples were collected after neoadjuvant chemotherapy, as well as both smokers and never-smokers and several histologies. From each patient came resected tumor tissue plus uninvolved lung tissue from that same patient, and the uninvolved lung tissue was described as non-adjacent to the tumor. Alongside flow cytometry, multiplex immunofluorescence, RNA-seq, exome sequencing and proteomics, TCR sequencing was applied to the same patients as one of several integrated assays. In total, the ICON cohort was made up of about 160 surgical patients who had localized non-small cell lung cancer and whose tumors were resected. The paired tumor versus uninvolved lung comparison of immunoSEQ T-cell fraction included some 50 patients. Overall study results and their limits: Assay coverage varied across patients depending on available tissue quantity, so only a subset of the cohort had TCR sequencing. TCRbeta sequencing supported higher T cell infiltration in tumors than in uninvolved lung tissue, consistent with immunofluorescence CD3 counts. Because different assays used different pieces of the same tissue, technical variation could not be distinguished from intratumor heterogeneity. The TCR-derived T-cell fraction showed no difference between the flow cytometry-defined immunotypes IM1 (good prognosis) and IM2 (poor prognosis).

Notes on this clone: Which antigen it targets is not known. No much larger clonotype is one base removed from it; base qualities were not supplied.

The T-cell fraction in tumor and uninvolved lung tissue was provided by TCR sequencing with the immunoSEQ assay. Per the original workflow: In the survival analysis, patients were divided into a high T-cell fraction group (upper tertile) and a low T-cell fraction group (lower two tertiles), and the two groups were compared using a log-rank test. A signed-rank test was used to test paired tumor versus uninvolved lung differences in T-cell fraction. TCRdb retrieved this table from immuneACCESS and kept in-frame rearrangements only. Not all clones are present; in checked studies, unresolved V genes account for under half, and no reason is known for the remainder. The V and J calls and the clone size are those of that table, but D and trimming were determined from the DNA. The sample records 11,000 or so clones, approximately 86% of which are singletons. The ten largest account for about 8.3% of the sample.

Spanning cysteine to phenylalanine, the CDR3 consists of 11 amino acids. Here the CDR3 DNA is all that survives: 33 bases in frame from base 1. The CDR1 and CDR2 encoded by the germline V gene are SNHLY and FYNNEI. A distance of 15 bases separates the germline ends of V and J, which lose 6 bases and 13 bases respectively. Patient enrollment in ICON started in April 2016, and the final patient was enrolled in 2018. In a subcohort of 80 or so patients, fresh tumor and matched uninvolved tissue were collected for in-depth immune analyses, with TCR sequencing among those analyses. No cell sorting was done, and TCR sequencing was instead run on DNA isolated from bulk tissue.

Material: uninvolved lung tissue not adjacent to the tumor. The receptor comes from a human donor with non-small cell lung cancer. The rearranged chain carries TRBV2 and TRBJ1-2; perhaps TRBD1 is the D gene, with 6 bases matching. The DNA sequence is as follows: TGTGCCAGCAGGGAATCCGGGACATCCACCTTC. Its protein product is CASRESGTSTF.